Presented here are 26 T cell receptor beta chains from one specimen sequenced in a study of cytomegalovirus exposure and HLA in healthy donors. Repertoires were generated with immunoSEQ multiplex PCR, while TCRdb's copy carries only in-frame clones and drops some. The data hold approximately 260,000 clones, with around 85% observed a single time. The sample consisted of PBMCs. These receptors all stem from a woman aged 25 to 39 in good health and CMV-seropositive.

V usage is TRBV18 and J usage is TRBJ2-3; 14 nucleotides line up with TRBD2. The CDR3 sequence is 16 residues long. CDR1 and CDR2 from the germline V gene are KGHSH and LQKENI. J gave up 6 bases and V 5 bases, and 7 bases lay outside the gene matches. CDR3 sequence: CASSGGLAGAEDTQYF. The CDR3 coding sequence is TGTGCCAGCTCAGGGGGACTAGCGGGAGCGGAGGATACGCAGTATTTT.

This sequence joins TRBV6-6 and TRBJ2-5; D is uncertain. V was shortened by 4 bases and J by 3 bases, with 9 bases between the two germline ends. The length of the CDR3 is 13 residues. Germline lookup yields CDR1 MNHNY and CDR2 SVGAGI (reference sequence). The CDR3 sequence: CASSFSLEETQYF. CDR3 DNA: TGTGCCAGCAGTTTTTCCCTCGAAGAGACCCAGTACTTC.

CDR3 residues: CASSLTGSSEKLFF. CDR3 in DNA: TGTGCCAGCAGCTTGACAGGGAGTAGTGAAAAACTGTTTTTT. This chain connects TRBV7-2 to TRBJ1-4; 7 positions agree with TRBD1. The V and J ends lost 3 bases and 7 bases, in that order; junction bases with no gene match: 5. The CDR3 is 14 residues long. Germline loops: CDR1 SGHTA, CDR2 FQGNSA. Variable domain in full (rest from reference TRBV7-2 and TRBJ1-4): GAGVSQSPSNKVTEKGKDVELRCDPISGHTALYWYRQSLGQGLEFLIYFQGNSAPDKSGLPSDRFSAERTGGSVSTLTIQRTQQEDSAVYLCASSLTGSSEKLFFGSGTQLSVL.

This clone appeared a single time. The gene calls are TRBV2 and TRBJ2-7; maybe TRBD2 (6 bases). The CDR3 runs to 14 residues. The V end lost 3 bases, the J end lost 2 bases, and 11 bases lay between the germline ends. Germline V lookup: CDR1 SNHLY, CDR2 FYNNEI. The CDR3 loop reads CASSDFREAYEQYF. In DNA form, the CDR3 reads TGTGCCAGCAGTGATTTCAGGGAGGCCTACGAGCAGTACTTC. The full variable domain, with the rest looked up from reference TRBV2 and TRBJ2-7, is EPEVTQTPSHQVTQMGQEVILRCVPISNHLYFYWYRQILGQKVEFLVSFYNNEISEKSEIFDDQFSVERPDGSNFTLKIRSTKLEDSAMYFCASSDFREAYEQYFGPGTRLTVT.

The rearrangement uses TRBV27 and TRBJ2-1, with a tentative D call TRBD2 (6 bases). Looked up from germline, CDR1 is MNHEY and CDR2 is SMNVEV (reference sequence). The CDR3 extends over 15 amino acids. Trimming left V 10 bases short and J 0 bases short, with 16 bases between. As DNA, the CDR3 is TGTGCCACCTCCCCCCTCGGGAGCTCCTACAATGAGCAGTTCTTC. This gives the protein CATSPLGSSYNEQFF.

CDR3 in DNA: TGCAGCGTTGCGGGGGGAGGGTTGGGGACCCAGTACTTC. Translation: CSVAGGGLGTQYF. The V call is TRBV29-1, the J call TRBJ2-5, with TRBD2 identical over 7 bases. Germline loops: CDR1 SQVTM, CDR2 ANQGSEA. V lost 4 bases to trimming and J lost 7 bases; unmatched junction nucleotides: 9. The CDR3 is made up of 13 amino acids.

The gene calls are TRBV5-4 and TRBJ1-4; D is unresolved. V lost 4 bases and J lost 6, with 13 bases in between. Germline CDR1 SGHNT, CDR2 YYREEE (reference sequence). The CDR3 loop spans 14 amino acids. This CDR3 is CASSQDPGDEKLFF. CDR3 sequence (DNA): TGTGCCAGCAGCCAGGACCCCGGGGATGAAAAACTGTTTTTT.

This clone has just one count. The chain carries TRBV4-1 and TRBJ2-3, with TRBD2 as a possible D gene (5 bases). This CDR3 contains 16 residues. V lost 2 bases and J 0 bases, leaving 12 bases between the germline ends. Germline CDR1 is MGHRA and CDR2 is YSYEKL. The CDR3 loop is CASSQLGGGSTDTQYF. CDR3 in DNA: TGCGCCAGCAGCCAATTAGGAGGTGGTAGCACAGATACGCAGTATTTT.

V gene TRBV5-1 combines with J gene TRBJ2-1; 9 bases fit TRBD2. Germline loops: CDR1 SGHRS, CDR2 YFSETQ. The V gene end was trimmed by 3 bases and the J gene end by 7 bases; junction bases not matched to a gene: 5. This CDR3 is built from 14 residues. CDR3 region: CASSWGTSINEQFF. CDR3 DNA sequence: TGCGCCAGCAGCTGGGGGACTAGCATAAATGAGCAGTTCTTC.

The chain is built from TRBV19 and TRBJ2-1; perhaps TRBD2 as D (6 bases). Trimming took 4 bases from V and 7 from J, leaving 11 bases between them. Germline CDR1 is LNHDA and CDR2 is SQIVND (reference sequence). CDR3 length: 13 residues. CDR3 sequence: CASSTGRENEQFF. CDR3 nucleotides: TGTGCCAGTAGTACCGGGAGAGAAAATGAGCAGTTCTTC.

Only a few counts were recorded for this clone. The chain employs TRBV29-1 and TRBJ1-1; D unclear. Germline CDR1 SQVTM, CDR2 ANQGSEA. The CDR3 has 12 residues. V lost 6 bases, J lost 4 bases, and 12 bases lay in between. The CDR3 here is CSVWAYGTEAFF. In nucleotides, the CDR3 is TGCAGCGTGTGGGCTTACGGCACTGAAGCTTTCTTT.

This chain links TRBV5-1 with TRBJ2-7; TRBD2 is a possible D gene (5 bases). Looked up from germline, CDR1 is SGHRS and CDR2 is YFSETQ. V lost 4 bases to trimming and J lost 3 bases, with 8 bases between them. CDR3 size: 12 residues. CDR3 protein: CASSMDFYEQYF. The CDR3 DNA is TGCGCCAGCAGCATGGACTTCTACGAGCAGTACTTC.

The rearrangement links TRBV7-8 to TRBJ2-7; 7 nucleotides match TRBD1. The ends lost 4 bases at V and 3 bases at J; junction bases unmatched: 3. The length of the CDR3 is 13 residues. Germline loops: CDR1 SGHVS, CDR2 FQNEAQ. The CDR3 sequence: CASSSGQNYEQYF. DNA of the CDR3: TGTGCCAGCAGCTCGGGACAGAACTACGAGCAGTACTTC.

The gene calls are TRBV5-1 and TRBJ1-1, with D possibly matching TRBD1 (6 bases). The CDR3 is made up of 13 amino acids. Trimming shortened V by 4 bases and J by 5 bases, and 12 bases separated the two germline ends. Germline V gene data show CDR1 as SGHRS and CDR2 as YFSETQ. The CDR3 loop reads CASSEGVWTEAFF. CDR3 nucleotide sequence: TGCGCCAGCAGCGAGGGGGTCTGGACTGAAGCTTTCTTT.

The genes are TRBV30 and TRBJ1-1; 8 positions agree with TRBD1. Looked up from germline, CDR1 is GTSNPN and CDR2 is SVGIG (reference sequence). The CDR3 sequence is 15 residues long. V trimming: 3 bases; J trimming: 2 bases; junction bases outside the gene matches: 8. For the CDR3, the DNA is TGTGCCTGGAGGGGCCTAGACAGGGGCAACACTGAAGCTTTCTTT. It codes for CAWRGLDRGNTEAFF.

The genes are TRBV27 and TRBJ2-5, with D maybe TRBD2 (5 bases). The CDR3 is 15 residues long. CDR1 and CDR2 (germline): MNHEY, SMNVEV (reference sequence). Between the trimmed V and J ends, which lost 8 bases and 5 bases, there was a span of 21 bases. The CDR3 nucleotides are TGTGCCAGCGGTTACCTAGCCGAAGGAGTGGAGACCCAGTACTTC. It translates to CASGYLAEGVETQYF.

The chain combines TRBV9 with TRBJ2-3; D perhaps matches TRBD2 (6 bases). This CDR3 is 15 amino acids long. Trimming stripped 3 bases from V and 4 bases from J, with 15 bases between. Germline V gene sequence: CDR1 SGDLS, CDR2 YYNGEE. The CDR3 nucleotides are TGTGCCAGCAGCGGATCCAGCGGGCGGGCAGATACGCAGTATTTT. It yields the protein CASSGSSGRADTQYF.

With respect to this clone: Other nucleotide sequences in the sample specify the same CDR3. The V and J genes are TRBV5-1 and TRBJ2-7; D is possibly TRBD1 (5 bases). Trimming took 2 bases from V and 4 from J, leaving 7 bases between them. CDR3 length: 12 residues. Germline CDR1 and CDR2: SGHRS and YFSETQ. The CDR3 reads CASSLTGYEQYF. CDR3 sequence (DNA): TGCGCCAGCAGCTTAACAGGTTACGAGCAGTACTTC.

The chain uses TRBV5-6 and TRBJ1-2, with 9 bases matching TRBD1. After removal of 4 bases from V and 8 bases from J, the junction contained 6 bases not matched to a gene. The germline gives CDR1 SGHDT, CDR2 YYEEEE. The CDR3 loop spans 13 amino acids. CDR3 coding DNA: TGTGCCAGCAGCGTGGGACAGGGCAAGGGCTACACCTTC. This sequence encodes CASSVGQGKGYTF. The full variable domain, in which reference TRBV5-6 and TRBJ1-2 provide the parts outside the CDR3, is DAGVTQSPTHLIKTRGQQVTLRCSPKSGHDTVSWYQQALGQGPQFIFQYYEEEERQRGNFPDRFSGHQFPNYSSELNVNALLLGDSALYLCASSVGQGKGYTFGSGTRLTVV.

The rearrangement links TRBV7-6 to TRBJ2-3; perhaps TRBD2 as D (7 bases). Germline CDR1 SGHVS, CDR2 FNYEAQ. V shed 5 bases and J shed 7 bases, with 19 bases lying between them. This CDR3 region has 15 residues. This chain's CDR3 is CASSPEGTGGHTQYF. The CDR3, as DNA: TGTGCCAGCAGCCCCGAGGGAACCGGGGGGCATACGCAGTATTTT.

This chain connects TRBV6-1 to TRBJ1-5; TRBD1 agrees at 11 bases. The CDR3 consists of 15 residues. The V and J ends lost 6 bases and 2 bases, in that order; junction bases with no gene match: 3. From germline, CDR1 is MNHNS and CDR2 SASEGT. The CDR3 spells CASRWTGGGNQPQHF. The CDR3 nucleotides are TGTGCCAGCAGGTGGACAGGGGGCGGCAATCAGCCCCAGCATTTT.

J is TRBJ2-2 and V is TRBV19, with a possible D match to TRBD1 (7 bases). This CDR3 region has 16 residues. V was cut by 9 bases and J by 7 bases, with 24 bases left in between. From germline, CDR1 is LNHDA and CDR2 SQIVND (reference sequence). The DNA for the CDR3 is TGTGCCAGCCTATTCCGGCCAGGGGGGAGTGGCGGGGAGCTGTTTTTT. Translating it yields CASLFRPGGSGGELFF.

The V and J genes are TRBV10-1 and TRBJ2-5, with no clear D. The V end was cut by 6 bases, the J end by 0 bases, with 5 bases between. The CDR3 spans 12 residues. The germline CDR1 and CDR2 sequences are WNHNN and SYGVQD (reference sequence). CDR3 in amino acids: CASSPNQETQYF. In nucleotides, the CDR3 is TGCGCCAGCAGCCCCAACCAAGAGACCCAGTACTTC.

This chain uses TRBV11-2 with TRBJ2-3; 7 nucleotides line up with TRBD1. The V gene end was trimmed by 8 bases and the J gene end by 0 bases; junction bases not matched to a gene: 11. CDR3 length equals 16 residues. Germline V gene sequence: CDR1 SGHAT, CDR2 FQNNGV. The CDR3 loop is CASGRGGSPSTDTQYF. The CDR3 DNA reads TGTGCCAGCGGAAGAGGGGGCAGCCCAAGCACAGATACGCAGTATTTT.

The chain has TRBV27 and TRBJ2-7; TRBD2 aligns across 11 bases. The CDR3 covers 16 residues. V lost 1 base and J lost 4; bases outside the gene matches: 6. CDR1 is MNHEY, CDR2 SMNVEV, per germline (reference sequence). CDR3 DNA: TGTGCCAGCAGTTTATTAGCGGGAGGGGTAATGTACGAGCAGTACTTC. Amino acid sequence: CASSLLAGGVMYEQYF.

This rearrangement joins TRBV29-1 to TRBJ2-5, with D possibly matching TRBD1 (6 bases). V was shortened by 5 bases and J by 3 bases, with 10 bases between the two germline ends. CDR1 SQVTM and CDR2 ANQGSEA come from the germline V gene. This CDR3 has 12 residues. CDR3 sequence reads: CSVLQGEETQYF. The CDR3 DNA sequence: TGCAGCGTTCTACAGGGAGAAGAGACCCAGTACTTC.